These 32 T cell receptor beta chains were sequenced from one sample in a study of blood T cell repertoires in COVID-19. Repertoires were generated with immunoSEQ multiplex PCR, while TCRdb's copy carries only in-frame clones and drops some. The table has approximately 300,000 clones, approximately 90% seen once; the top ten hold 10%. What was sequenced was PBMCs or T cells enriched from blood (not recorded which). These receptors all stem from a woman aged 18 to 35 who had recovered from COVID-19.

The chain couples TRBV4-2 to TRBJ1-4; TRBD1 is a possible D gene (5 bases). The germline gives CDR1 LGHNA, CDR2 YNFKEQ. The CDR3 sequence is 15 residues long. With 0 bases removed from V and 6 bases from J, the gap between germline ends came to 11 bases. CDR3 bases: TGTGCCAGCAGCCAAGACCCCAGGGAGGATGAAAAACTGTTTTTT. This encodes CASSQDPREDEKLFF.

The chain joins TRBV6-5 to TRBJ2-7, with D possibly TRBD2 on 5 matching bases. The CDR3 totals 11 residues. V lost 0 bases and J lost 11, with 8 bases in between. The germline CDR1 and CDR2 sequences are MNHEY and SVGAGI. CDR3 DNA sequence: TGTGCCAGCAGTTACTCGAGGGTGGAGTACTTC. Protein product: CASSYSRVEYF.

This clone was counted once. The V gene is TRBV4-1, the J gene TRBJ1-1; D call uncertain. V was pared by 4 bases and J by 11 bases, with 17 bases between. The germline gives CDR1 MGHRA, CDR2 YSYEKL. The CDR3 is 13 residues long. CDR3 DNA: TGCGCCAGCAGCCCTACGGCGGGGATCGCGGCTTTCTTT. Protein: CASSPTAGIAAFF.

This clone was seen at least ten times. V is TRBV19 and J is TRBJ2-2; 12 positions agree with TRBD2. The germline V gene has CDR1 LNHDA and CDR2 SQIVND (reference sequence). J was trimmed by 4 bases and V by 4 bases; bases with no gene match: 10. This CDR3 comprises 18 residues. Written as DNA, the CDR3 is TGTGCCAGTAGTACCCGTGATCCTAGCGGGGGGGCCACCGGGGAGCTGTTTTTT. This translates into CASSTRDPSGGATGELFF. The whole variable domain, filled in from reference TRBV19 and TRBJ2-2, reads DGGITQSPKYLFRKEGQNVTLSCEQNLNHDAMYWYRQDPGQGLRLIYYSQIVNDFQKGDIAEGYSVSREKKESFPLTVTSAQKNPTAFYLCASSTRDPSGGATGELFFGEGSRLTVL.

This chain uses TRBV7-2 with TRBJ2-3; weak D call: TRBD2 (5 bases). Trimming took 2 bases from V and 0 from J, leaving 18 bases between them. Germline assignment: CDR1 SGHTA and CDR2 FQGNSA. This CDR3 has 18 residues. CDR3 region: CASSLFFRLALSTDTQYF. The DNA of the CDR3 is TGTGCCAGCAGCTTATTTTTTCGCCTAGCCCTTAGCACAGATACGCAGTATTTT.

Written as DNA, the CDR3 is TGCGCCAGCAGCCAAGATCAGGGCACCCTGAACACCGGGGAGCTGTTTTTT. Protein product: CASSQDQGTLNTGELFF. The chain employs TRBV4-1 and TRBJ2-2; D possibly corresponds to TRBD1 (5 bases). Germline lookup yields CDR1 MGHRA and CDR2 YSYEKL. The CDR3 has 17 residues. Trimming pared 0 bases from V and 1 base from J, leaving 12 bases between.

This chain connects TRBV3-1 (or the pseudogene TRBV3-2) to TRBJ2-3; D is unresolved. V lost 1 base, J lost 0 bases, and 8 bases lay in between. Germline-derived CDR1 and CDR2 are LGHDT and YNNKEL (reference sequence). CDR3 size: 15 residues. DNA of the CDR3: TGTGCCAGCAGCCAAGGGCTCATCAGCACAGATACGCAGTATTTT. Protein sequence: CASSQGLISTDTQYF.

This clone was picked up a small number of times. Different DNA sequences within this sample yield the same CDR3. The chain carries TRBV27 and TRBJ2-7; no definite D call. The CDR3 is 13 residues long. V lost 5 bases and J 2 bases, leaving 10 bases between the germline ends. Germline V gives CDR1 MNHEY, CDR2 SMNVEV (reference sequence). CDR3 in amino acids: CASSPNSAYEQYF. The DNA for the CDR3 is TGTGCCAGCAGTCCCAACAGTGCCTACGAGCAGTACTTC.

The chain couples TRBV5-1 to TRBJ2-2; 9 bases fit TRBD2. With V trimmed by 1 base and J by 2 bases, 3 bases remained unmatched. Germline loops: CDR1 SGHRS, CDR2 YFSETQ. CDR3 length: 16 residues. In DNA, the CDR3 is TGCGCCAGCAGCTTGCTAGCGGGGCCTAACACCGGGGAGCTGTTTTTT. Translated, it gives CASSLLAGPNTGELFF.

This clone was detected only once. The rearrangement joins TRBV4-1 to TRBJ2-7, with unresolved D. This CDR3 has 13 residues. Germline loops: CDR1 MGHRA, CDR2 YSYEKL. V was trimmed by 1 base and J by 3 bases, leaving 7 bases between them. This chain's CDR3 is CASSQVRGYEQYF. For the CDR3, the DNA is TGCGCCAGCAGCCAAGTTAGAGGCTACGAGCAGTACTTC.

The chain carries TRBV6-4 and TRBJ2-7; tentative D call: TRBD2 (6 bases). The CDR3 consists of 15 residues. The V end lost 2 bases, the J end lost 6 bases, and 17 bases lay between the germline ends. CDR1 and CDR2 from the germline V gene are MRHNA and SNTAGT. The CDR3 DNA sequence: TGTGCCAGCAGTGACGGGAGCGGGCGTGTCGGCGAGCAGTACTTC. Translating it yields CASSDGSGRVGEQYF.

In DNA, the CDR3 is TGTGCCAGCAGACCCACTAGCGGGGGGCTTCAGTTCTTC. Translation gives CASRPTSGGLQFF. The J gene is TRBJ2-1, the V gene TRBV2; TRBD2 agrees at 12 bases. CDR3 length equals 13 residues. The J segment lost 13 bases and the V segment lost 6 bases, leaving 7 bases of the junction unmatched. Germline-derived CDR1 and CDR2 are SNHLY and FYNNEI.

The V gene is TRBV7-9, the J gene TRBJ2-7; possible D gene TRBD1, 6 bases. CDR3 length: 15 amino acids. Germline CDR1 SEHNR, CDR2 FQNEAQ (reference sequence). V was clipped by 2 bases and J by 2 bases, with 13 bases between them. CDR3 protein: CASSLTAGAPYEQYF. The DNA of the CDR3 is TGTGCCAGCAGCTTAACGGCAGGGGCACCCTACGAGCAGTACTTC.

The chain employs TRBV10-3 and TRBJ2-7; 8 bases are a match to TRBD1. Trimming took 10 bases from V and 5 from J; bases not matched to a gene: 7. In germline, CDR1 is ENHRY, CDR2 SYGVKD. CDR3 length equals 12 residues. The CDR3 loop is CATRTGFNEQYF. DNA of the CDR3: TGTGCCACCCGGACAGGGTTTAACGAGCAGTACTTC.

The chain joins TRBV27 to TRBJ1-2, with D possibly matching TRBD1 (6 bases). V was trimmed by 3 bases and J by 4 bases, leaving 15 bases between them. Germline V CDR1 and CDR2: MNHEY, SMNVEV (reference sequence). There are 15 residues in the CDR3. The chain's CDR3 is CASSFVPGAGYGYTF. DNA for the CDR3: TGTGCCAGCAGTTTTGTGCCAGGGGCAGGCTATGGCTACACCTTC.

A few counts support this clone. CDR3 sequence reads: CASSLGQSVSTEAFF. CDR3 nucleotides: TGTGCCAGCAGCTTAGGACAGTCCGTTTCCACTGAAGCTTTCTTT. This rearrangement joins TRBV7-9 to TRBJ1-1, with a tentative D call TRBD1 (5 bases). The CDR3 totals 15 residues. Germline V gene data show CDR1 as SEHNR and CDR2 as FQNEAQ (reference sequence). Trimming pared 1 base from V and 4 bases from J, leaving 13 bases between.

The count of this clone is one. The V and J genes are TRBV28 and TRBJ2-5; 12 bases are a match to TRBD2. CDR1 is MDHEN and CDR2 is SYDVKM in the germline V gene. After removal of 6 bases from V and 4 bases from J, the junction contained 6 bases not matched to a gene. The CDR3 sequence is 15 residues long. The CDR3 DNA reads TGTGCCAGCAGCCGGACTAGCGGGACGGGAGAGACCCAGTACTTC. As protein: CASSRTSGTGETQYF.

This clone was seen a few times. The rearrangement uses TRBV2 and TRBJ1-5; 8 bases are a match to TRBD1. This CDR3 is built from 14 residues. The V and J ends lost 6 bases and 6 bases, in that order; junction bases with no gene match: 7. Germline CDR1 and CDR2: SNHLY and FYNNEI. The CDR3 region is CASSGQGPGQPQHF. The DNA for the CDR3 is TGTGCCAGCAGCGGACAGGGCCCTGGTCAGCCCCAGCATTTT.

V and J are TRBV5-5 and TRBJ2-7, with 9 bases fitting TRBD2. CDR1 SGHKS and CDR2 YYEKEE come from the germline V gene (reference sequence). This CDR3 region has 15 residues. V dropped 0 bases and J dropped 3; count of bases not matched to a gene: 4. In DNA form, the CDR3 reads TGTGCCAGCAGCTTGGTAGCGGGGGCCCTCTACGAGCAGTACTTC. It specifies CASSLVAGALYEQYF.

The chain joins TRBV7-3 to TRBJ1-3; no clear D gene. Trimming stripped 5 bases from V and 4 bases from J, with 15 bases between. Germline loops: CDR1 SGHTA, CDR2 FQGTGA. This CDR3 spans 15 amino acids. CDR3 amino acids: CASSRSGGVGNTIYF. CDR3 DNA: TGTGCCAGCAGCCGTTCTGGAGGAGTCGGAAACACCATATATTTT.

This clone came up a few times. V usage is TRBV2 and J usage is TRBJ2-1; 10 nucleotides line up with TRBD1. The CDR3 length is 15 residues. V was pared by 6 bases and J by 3 bases, with 5 bases of the junction left unmatched. Per germline, CDR1 SNHLY and CDR2 FYNNEI. The CDR3 nucleotides read TGTGCCAGCAGAGCCGGGACAGGGGTCTACAATGAGCAGTTCTTC. This encodes CASRAGTGVYNEQFF.

This clone was detected only a few times. The chain uses TRBV5-4 and TRBJ2-5, with D hard to call. V lost 1 base, J lost 0 bases, and 7 bases lay in between. CDR1 is SGHNT and CDR2 is YYREEE in the germline V gene (reference sequence). CDR3 length equals 14 residues. DNA for the CDR3: TGTGCCAGCAGCTTGTTCGGGTACCAAGAGACCCAGTACTTC. Its translation is CASSLFGYQETQYF.

The chain has TRBV27 and TRBJ1-2; D is unclear. Germline loops: CDR1 MNHEY, CDR2 SMNVEV (reference sequence). Trimming shortened V by 6 bases and J by 2 bases, and 13 bases separated the two germline ends. There are 14 residues in the CDR3. CDR3 region: CASSSLYTNYGYTF. The CDR3 DNA is TGTGCCAGCAGCAGTTTATATACAAACTATGGCTACACCTTC.

The V and J genes are TRBV28 and TRBJ2-3, with unresolved D. Germline V lookup: CDR1 MDHEN, CDR2 SYDVKM. The CDR3 contains 16 residues. Trimming removed 2 bases from V and 0 bases from J, with 12 bases in between. The CDR3 coding sequence is TGTGCCAGCAGTTTAGGCACTACCTCTAGCACAGATACGCAGTATTTT. Translated: CASSLGTTSSTDTQYF.

The rearrangement joins TRBV7-9 to TRBJ1-4; TRBD1 matches at 8 bases. The junction had 10 bases not matched to a gene; V was cut back by 5 bases and J by 8 bases. Germline lookup yields CDR1 SEHNR and CDR2 FQNEAQ (reference sequence). There are 15 residues in the CDR3. CDR3 loop: CASSKAGTGGEKLFF. DNA of the CDR3: TGTGCCAGCAGCAAAGCCGGGACAGGAGGGGAAAAACTGTTTTTT.

The chain recombines TRBV11-2 with TRBJ1-1; no clear D gene. This CDR3 is 17 amino acids long. From germline, CDR1 is SGHAT and CDR2 FQNNGV. The germline V and J ends were trimmed by 5 bases and 0 bases, with 19 bases remaining between them. The CDR3 region is CASSPRFEAEVNTEAFF. The CDR3 coding sequence is TGTGCCAGCAGCCCGCGATTCGAGGCTGAAGTGAACACTGAAGCTTTCTTT. The full variable domain, in which reference TRBV11-2 and TRBJ1-1 provide the parts outside the CDR3, is EAGVAQSPRYKIIEKRQSVAFWCNPISGHATLYWYQQILGQGPKLLIQFQNNGVVDDSQLPKDRFSAERLKGVDSTLKIQPAKLEDSAVYLCASSPRFEAEVNTEAFFGQGTRLTVV.

The rearrangement uses TRBV3-1 (or the pseudogene TRBV3-2) and TRBJ1-2; tentative D call: TRBD1 (6 bases). The CDR3 is 14 residues long. Germline CDR1 LGHDT, CDR2 YNNKEL (reference sequence). V was pared by 4 bases and J by 8 bases, with 17 bases between. CDR3 in amino acids: CASSRSGTLGGYTF. CDR3 sequence (DNA): TGTGCCAGCAGCCGATCCGGGACACTGGGAGGCTACACCTTC.

The chain is built from TRBV2 and TRBJ1-5, with a possible D match to TRBD1 (5 bases). The germline gives CDR1 SNHLY, CDR2 FYNNEI. The CDR3 consists of 16 residues. V lost 6 bases, J lost 0 bases, and 15 bases lay in between. The CDR3 DNA reads TGTGCCAGCAGCTCTGTTACAGGAGATAGCAATCAGCCCCAGCATTTT. Amino acids: CASSSVTGDSNQPQHF.

The rearrangement links TRBV7-9 to TRBJ2-1; 11 bases are shared with TRBD2. Germline loops: CDR1 SEHNR, CDR2 FQNEAQ (reference sequence). The CDR3 is 16 amino acids. V shed 8 bases, J shed 6 bases, and the junction held 12 bases outside the gene matches. The CDR3 sequence: CASATSLAGGSNEQFF. The CDR3 nucleotides are TGTGCCAGCGCAACGTCCCTAGCGGGAGGATCCAATGAGCAGTTCTTC.

The V call is TRBV6-4, the J call TRBJ2-2, with TRBD2 identical over 8 bases. Germline trimming cut 6 bases from V and 4 bases from J; bases unmatched to any gene: 4. Germline V gene data show CDR1 as MRHNA and CDR2 as SNTAGT. The CDR3 extends over 14 amino acids. Written as DNA, the CDR3 is TGTGCCAGCAGCACGGGAGGGATCACCGGGGAGCTGTTTTTT. Amino acids: CASSTGGITGELFF.

This clone has only a few counts. The chain recombines TRBV20-1 with TRBJ1-2; D possibly corresponds to TRBD1 (5 bases). Between the trimmed V and J ends, which lost 3 bases and 7 bases, there was a span of 15 bases. In germline, CDR1 is DFQATT, CDR2 SNEGSKA (reference sequence). The CDR3 is 13 amino acids. CDR3 sequence reads: CSASARGGSGYTF. The DNA for the CDR3 is TGCAGTGCTAGTGCCCGGGGGGGGAGTGGCTACACCTTC.

The J gene is TRBJ1-1, the V gene TRBV5-6, with no clear D. The CDR3 extends over 14 amino acids. CDR1 and CDR2 from the germline V gene are SGHDT and YYEEEE. V was pared by 4 bases and J by 4 bases, with 14 bases between. CDR3 nucleotides: TGTGCCAGCAGCGTGTCGGCACGGGGCACTGAAGCTTTCTTT. Translated, it gives CASSVSARGTEAFF.